The rows below give T cell receptor beta chains drawn from one sample of a study of blood T cell repertoires in COVID-19. Generated by immunoSEQ multiplex PCR, the TCRdb table keeps only in-frame clones and is missing some. Among approximately 250,000 clones listed, approximately 80% were seen once. Sequencing input: PBMCs or T cells enriched from blood (not recorded which). These receptors were taken from a man between 40 and 49 years old who had recovered from COVID-19. The CDR3 runs from the conserved cysteine through the conserved F or W. The order of the fields is J gene, clone size, D gene, V gene, CDR3 DNA, CDR3 protein. D genes are given only for firm matches. For some rows the clone size is stated as once, few or many, or as a class when expanded; others skip it.

>TRBJ1-5|NA|TRBD1|TRBV18
TGTGCCAGCTCACCCGGGACAGGGGGATCTCAGCCCCAGCATTTT
CASSPGTGGSQPQHF
>TRBJ2-2|NA|TRBD1|TRBV5-4
TGTGCCAGCAGCTTGCGGGCAGGGGGCACCGGGGAGCTGTTTTTT
CASSLRAGGTGELFF
>TRBJ2-1|few|TRBD2|TRBV7-2
TGTGCCAGCAGCTCCGGGGGGGCTTTCTACAATGAGCAGTTCTTC
CASSSGGAFYNEQFF
>TRBJ1-4|NA|NA|TRBV4-1
TGCGCCAGCAGCCTTAAGGCGGGCTCGAATGAAAAACTGTTTTTT
CASSLKAGSNEKLFF
>TRBJ2-3|NA|TRBD2|TRBV7-2
TGTGCCAGCAGCCAAGGACTAGCTTCAGATACGCAGTATTTT
CASSQGLASDTQYF
>TRBJ2-3|NA|TRBD2|TRBV30
TGTGCCTGGACGGGTAGCGGGGGCCTCACAGATACGCAGTATTTT
CAWTGSGGLTDTQYF
>TRBJ1-2|NA|NA|TRBV28
TGTGCCAGCAAGGTCGCTCCCAGGGGCTACACCTTT
CASKVAPRGYTF
>TRBJ2-3|NA|NA|TRBV7-2
TGTGCCAGCAGCTTAGCGGGGGGTAGCGCCTTGTGGAATACGCAGTATTTT
CASSLAGGSALWNTQYF
>TRBJ2-2|NA|NA|TRBV27
TGTGCCAGCCGACGGGCGAACACCGGGGAGCTGTTTTTT
CASRRANTGELFF
>TRBJ1-1|once|TRBD1|TRBV6-5
TGTGCCAGCACTCGACAGGGGGGGGGTTTCACTGAAGCTTTCTTT
CASTRQGGGFTEAFF
>TRBJ2-5|NA|NA|TRBV7-3
TGTGCCAGCAGCTTAAGCGTACAAGAGACCCAGTACTTC
CASSLSVQETQYF
>TRBJ2-2|NA|TRBD1|TRBV7-3
TGTGCCAGCAGCTTATCGACAGGGTCCACCGGGGAGCTGTTTTTT
CASSLSTGSTGELFF
>TRBJ2-3|NA|TRBD2|TRBV18
TGTGCCAGCTCACGTATAGCGGGAGGGATCGGCACAGATACGCAGTATTTT
CASSRIAGGIGTDTQYF
>TRBJ1-2|NA|TRBD1|TRBV2
TGTGCCAGCAGGGAGGGACAGTGGACCACCTTC
CASREGQWTTF
>TRBJ1-2|NA|NA|TRBV2
TGTGCCAGCAGTCTCATACAGGGCCACTACACCTTC
CASSLIQGHYTF
>TRBJ1-4|NA|TRBD1|TRBV5-1
TGCGCCAGCAGCTCATACAGGGGGCTGGGTAATGAAAAACTGTTTTTT
CASSSYRGLGNEKLFF
>TRBJ1-1|NA|TRBD1|TRBV7-2
TGTGCCAGCAGCGTGGACAGGGGGACTGAAGCTTTCTTT
CASSVDRGTEAFF
>TRBJ1-2|few|NA|TRBV14
TGTGCCAGCAGCCAAGTCACGGGAGGGGGGCGCTACACCTTC
CASSQVTGGGRYTF
>TRBJ1-6|once|NA|TRBV27
TGTGCCAGCAGTTTTGGGGCCCTTTCCTATAATTCACCCCTCCACTTT
CASSFGALSYNSPLHF
>TRBJ2-7|NA|TRBD2|TRBV9
TGTGCCAGCAGCGTAGAGCTAGCGGGCGAGCAGTACTTC
CASSVELAGEQYF
>TRBJ2-7|NA|TRBD2|TRBV9
TGTGCCAGCAGCGTAGCTGGGACTAGCCGTTACGAGCAGTACTTC
CASSVAGTSRYEQYF
>TRBJ2-1|NA|TRBD1|TRBV9
TGTGCCAGCAGCTTTGCCGCCGGGACAGGGTCAAATGAGCAGTTCTTC
CASSFAAGTGSNEQFF
>TRBJ1-3|NA|NA|TRBV18
TGTGCCAGCTCACCGGCCTTTGGAGATGGAAACACCATATATTTT
CASSPAFGDGNTIYF
>TRBJ2-7|NA|NA|TRBV27
TGTGCCAGCAGTTTGGGCAGGGGTACGTACGAGCAGTACTTC
CASSLGRGTYEQYF
>TRBJ1-1|NA|TRBD1|TRBV6-5
TGTGCCAGCAGTTGGGGACAGGGTTTGGAAGCTTTCTTT
CASSWGQGLEAFF
>TRBJ2-2|NA|NA|TRBV7-2
TGTGCCAGCAGCCCTAGCCCGGGGGGCTACACCGGGGAGCTGTTTTTT
CASSPSPGGYTGELFF
>TRBJ2-1|NA|NA|TRBV7-9
TGTGCCAGCTGGAGGGGGGGGCCATACAATGAGCAGTTCTTC
CASWRGGPYNEQFF
>TRBJ1-4|many|TRBD1|TRBV28
TGTGCCACCGAACCAGGGGGCAATGAAAAACTGTTTTTT
CATEPGGNEKLFF
>TRBJ2-1|NA|NA|TRBV15
TGTGCCACCAGCAGAGATAATTCGGACAATGAGCAGTTCTTC
CATSRDNSDNEQFF
>TRBJ1-1|NA|NA|TRBV7-2
TGTGCCAGCAGCCCTCGAATGGCGGGATGGAACACTGAAGCTTTCTTT
CASSPRMAGWNTEAFF
>TRBJ2-1|NA|TRBD1|TRBV9
TGTGCCAGCAGCCCGGGGACAGGGACCTTCAATGAGCAGTTCTTC
CASSPGTGTFNEQFF
>TRBJ1-2|NA|TRBD1|TRBV19
TGTGCCAGTAGTATAGTCGCAGGGGGAGAGGACTACACCTTC
CASSIVAGGEDYTF
>TRBJ1-4|NA|NA|TRBV4-2
TGTGCCAGCAGCCAAGGCGGGGTCGGTGAAAAACTGTTTTTT
CASSQGGVGEKLFF
>TRBJ2-3|NA|NA|TRBV5-5
TGTGCCAGCAGCTTGCCCCAGTCCGATACGCAGTATTTT
CASSLPQSDTQYF
>TRBJ1-4|NA|TRBD1|TRBV5-6
TGTGCCAGCAGCCTAGGGGCCGGGACAGTCCTTTTT
CASSLGAGTVLF
>TRBJ2-1|NA|NA|TRBV29-1
TGCAGCTGGGTCCGGGGGACCTCCTACAATGAGCAGTTCTTC
CSWVRGTSYNEQFF
>TRBJ1-4|NA|TRBD1|TRBV30
TGTGCCTGGAGAAGGGAAACAGGGGCTAAACTGTTTTTT
CAWRRETGAKLFF
>TRBJ2-7|NA|NA|TRBV28
TGTGCCAGCACCCTACGGCCCGGGAAGGACGAGCAGTACTTC
CASTLRPGKDEQYF
>TRBJ2-3|once|TRBD1|TRBV28
TGTGCCAGCAGTTCGGCCGGGACAGGGGGCACAGATACGCAGTATTTT
CASSSAGTGGTDTQYF
>TRBJ2-1|once|TRBD1|TRBV11-1
TGTGCCAGCAGCAGGGACAGGCGGGACAATGAGCAGTTCTTC
CASSRDRRDNEQFF
>TRBJ1-5|NA|TRBD1|TRBV7-9
TGTGCCAGCAGCTTCGGGGACAGGGACGATCAGCCCCAGCATTTT
CASSFGDRDDQPQHF